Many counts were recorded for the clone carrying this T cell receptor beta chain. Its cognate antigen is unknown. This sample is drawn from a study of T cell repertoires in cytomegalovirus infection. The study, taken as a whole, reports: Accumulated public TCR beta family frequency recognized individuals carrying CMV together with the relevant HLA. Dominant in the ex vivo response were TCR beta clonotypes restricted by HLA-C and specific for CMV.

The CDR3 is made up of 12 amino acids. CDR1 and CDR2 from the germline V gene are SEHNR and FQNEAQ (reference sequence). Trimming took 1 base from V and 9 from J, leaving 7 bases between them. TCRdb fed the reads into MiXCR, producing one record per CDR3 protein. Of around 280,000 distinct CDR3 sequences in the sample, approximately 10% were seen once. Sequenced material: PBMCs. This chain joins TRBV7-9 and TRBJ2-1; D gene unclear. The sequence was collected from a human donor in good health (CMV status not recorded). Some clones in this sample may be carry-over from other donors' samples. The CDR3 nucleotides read TGTGCCAGCAGCTTAGGTCAGGCTGAGCAGTTCTTC. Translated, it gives CASSLGQAEQFF.